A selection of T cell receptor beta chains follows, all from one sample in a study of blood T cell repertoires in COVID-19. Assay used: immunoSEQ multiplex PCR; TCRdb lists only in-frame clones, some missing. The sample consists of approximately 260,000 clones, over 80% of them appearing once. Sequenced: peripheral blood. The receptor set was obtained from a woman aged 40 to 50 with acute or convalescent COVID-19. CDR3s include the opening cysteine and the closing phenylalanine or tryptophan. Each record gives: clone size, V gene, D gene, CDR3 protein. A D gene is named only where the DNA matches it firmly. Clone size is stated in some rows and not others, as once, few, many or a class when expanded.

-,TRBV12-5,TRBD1,CASGLVLAGGGNTEAFF
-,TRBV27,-,CASSFSGVNTEAFF
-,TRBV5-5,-,CASSRNSDHNQPQHF
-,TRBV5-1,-,CASRDGSGYTF
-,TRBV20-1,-,CSGSGDTEAFF
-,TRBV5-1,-,CASSLMGAPGETQYF
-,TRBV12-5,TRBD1,CASGRTGGITGELFF
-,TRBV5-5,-,CASSLYREGGNTIYF
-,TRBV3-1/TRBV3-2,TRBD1,CASSPHRGGTEAFF
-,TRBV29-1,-,CSVETGRETQYF
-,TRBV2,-,CASSDVTGGREQFF
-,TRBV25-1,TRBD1,CASSWDSTEAFF
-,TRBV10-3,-,CAIRAGKGNTEAFF
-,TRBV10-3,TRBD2,CAISESLAGGVDEQFF
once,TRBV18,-,CASSPPGRVPNYGYTF
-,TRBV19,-,CASSLQGLGTEAFF
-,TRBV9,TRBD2,CASSDRLAPTDTQYF
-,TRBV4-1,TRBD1,CASSQPRDRGAGYTF
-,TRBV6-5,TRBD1,CASRPGGADSETQYF
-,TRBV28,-,CASLEAVRADTQYF
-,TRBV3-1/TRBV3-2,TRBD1,CASHRDRAGEQFF
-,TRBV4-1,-,CASSQESGPYGYTF
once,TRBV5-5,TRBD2,CASSFIAGGYNEQFF
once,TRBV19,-,CASATTLNTEAFF
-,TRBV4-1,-,CASSQDPRVSNQPQHF
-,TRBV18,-,CASSPPHRGGAAFF
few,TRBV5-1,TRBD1,CASTLEPEGAVFNEQFF
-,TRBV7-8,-,CASSLGGFYTEAFF
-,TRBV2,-,CATNGQNYLTDTQYF
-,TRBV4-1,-,CASSPEVAGLMDTQYF
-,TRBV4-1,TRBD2,CASSQAGGVHNEQFF
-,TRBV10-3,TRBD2,CAIRGGSTDTQYF
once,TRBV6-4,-,CASSDSEGNREKLFF
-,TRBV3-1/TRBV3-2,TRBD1,CASSQEAPGQFSGNTIYF
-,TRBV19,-,CASSIAGPLNTEAFF
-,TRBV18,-,CASSLDSSYGYTF
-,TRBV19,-,CASSIPGTHTDTQYF
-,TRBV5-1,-,CASMPGAAGANVLTF
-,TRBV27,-,CASSFDTQVNEQFF
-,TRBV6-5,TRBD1,CASSYGQGAGETQYF
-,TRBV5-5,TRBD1,CASSGTGTVNEKLFF
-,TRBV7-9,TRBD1,CASSPGTDPEKLFF
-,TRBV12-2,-,CASRLLHSGVNYGYTF
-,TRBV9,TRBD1,CASSVSGGGTEAFF
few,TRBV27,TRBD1,CASSGQAGTNTEAFF
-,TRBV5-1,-,CASSLGGENTEAFF
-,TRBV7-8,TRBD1,CASSAGALRTGKEKLFF
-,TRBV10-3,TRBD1,CAISRPGQGAGELFF